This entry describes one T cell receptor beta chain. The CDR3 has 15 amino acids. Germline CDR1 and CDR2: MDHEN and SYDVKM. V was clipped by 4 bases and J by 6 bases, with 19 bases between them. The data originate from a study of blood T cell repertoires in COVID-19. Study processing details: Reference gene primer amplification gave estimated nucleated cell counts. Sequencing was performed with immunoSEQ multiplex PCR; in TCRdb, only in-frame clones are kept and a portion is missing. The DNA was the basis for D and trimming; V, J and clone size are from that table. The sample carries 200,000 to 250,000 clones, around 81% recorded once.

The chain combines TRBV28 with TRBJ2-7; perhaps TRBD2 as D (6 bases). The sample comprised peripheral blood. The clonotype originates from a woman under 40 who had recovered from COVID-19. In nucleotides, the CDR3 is TGTGCCAGCAGTTCAAGCCAGGCTGGGGGGTTCGAGCAGTACTTC. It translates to CASSSSQAGGFEQYF.